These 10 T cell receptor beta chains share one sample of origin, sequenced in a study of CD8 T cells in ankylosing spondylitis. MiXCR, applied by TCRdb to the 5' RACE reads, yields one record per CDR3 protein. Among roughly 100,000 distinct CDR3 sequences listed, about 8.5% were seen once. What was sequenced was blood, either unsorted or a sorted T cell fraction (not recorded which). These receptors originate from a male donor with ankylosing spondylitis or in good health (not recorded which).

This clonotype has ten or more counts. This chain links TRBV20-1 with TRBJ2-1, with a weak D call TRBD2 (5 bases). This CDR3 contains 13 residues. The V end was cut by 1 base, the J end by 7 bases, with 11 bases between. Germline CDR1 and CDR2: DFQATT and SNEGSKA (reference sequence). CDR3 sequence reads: CSARGTPTNEQFF. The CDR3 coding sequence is TGCAGTGCTAGAGGGACTCCGACTAATGAGCAGTTCTTC.

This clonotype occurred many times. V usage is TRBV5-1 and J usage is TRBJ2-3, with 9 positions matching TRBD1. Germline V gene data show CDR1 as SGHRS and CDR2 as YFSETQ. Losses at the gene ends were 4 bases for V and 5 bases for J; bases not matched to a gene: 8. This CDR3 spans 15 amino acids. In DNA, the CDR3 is TGCGCCAGCAGCCCACCGGGACAGGGAGAAGATACGCAGTATTTT. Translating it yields CASSPPGQGEDTQYF.

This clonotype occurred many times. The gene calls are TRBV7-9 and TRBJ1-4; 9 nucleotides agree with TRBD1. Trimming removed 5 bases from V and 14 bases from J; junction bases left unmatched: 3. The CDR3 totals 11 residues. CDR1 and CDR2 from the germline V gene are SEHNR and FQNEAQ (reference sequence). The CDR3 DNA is TGTGCCAGCAGCCAAGGGACAGGGCTGTTTTTT. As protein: CASSQGTGLFF.

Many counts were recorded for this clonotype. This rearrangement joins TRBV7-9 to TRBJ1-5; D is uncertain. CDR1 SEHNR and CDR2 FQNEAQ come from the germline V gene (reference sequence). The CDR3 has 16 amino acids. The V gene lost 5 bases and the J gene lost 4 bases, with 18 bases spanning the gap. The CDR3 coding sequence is TGTGCCAGCAGCCCAATGGGAGGAGGTGGTAATCAGCCCCAGCATTTT. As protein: CASSPMGGGGNQPQHF.

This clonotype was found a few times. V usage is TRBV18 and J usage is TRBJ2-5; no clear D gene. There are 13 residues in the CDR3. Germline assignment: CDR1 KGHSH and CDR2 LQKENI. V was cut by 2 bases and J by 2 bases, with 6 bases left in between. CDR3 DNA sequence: TGTGCCAGCTCACCAGCGACGCAAGAGACCCAGTACTTC. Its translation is CASSPATQETQYF.

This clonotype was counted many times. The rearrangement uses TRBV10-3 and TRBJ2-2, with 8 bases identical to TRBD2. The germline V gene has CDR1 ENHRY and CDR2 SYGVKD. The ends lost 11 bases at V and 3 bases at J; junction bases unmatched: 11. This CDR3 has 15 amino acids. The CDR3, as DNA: TGTGCCGCCGGTGATAGCGGGATTGACACCGGGGAGCTGTTTTTT. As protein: CAAGDSGIDTGELFF.

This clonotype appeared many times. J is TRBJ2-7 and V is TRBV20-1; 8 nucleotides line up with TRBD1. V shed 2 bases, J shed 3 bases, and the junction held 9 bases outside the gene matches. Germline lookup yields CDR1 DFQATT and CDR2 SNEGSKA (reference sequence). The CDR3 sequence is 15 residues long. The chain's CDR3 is CSARTDRGGIYEQYF. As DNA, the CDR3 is TGCAGTGCTAGAACAGACAGGGGAGGAATCTACGAGCAGTACTTC.

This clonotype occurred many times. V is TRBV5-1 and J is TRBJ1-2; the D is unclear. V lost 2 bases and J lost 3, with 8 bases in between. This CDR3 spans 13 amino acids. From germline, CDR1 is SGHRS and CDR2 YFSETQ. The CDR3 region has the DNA TGCGCCAGCAGCTTTTCGGAGGACTATGGCTACACCTTC. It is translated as CASSFSEDYGYTF.

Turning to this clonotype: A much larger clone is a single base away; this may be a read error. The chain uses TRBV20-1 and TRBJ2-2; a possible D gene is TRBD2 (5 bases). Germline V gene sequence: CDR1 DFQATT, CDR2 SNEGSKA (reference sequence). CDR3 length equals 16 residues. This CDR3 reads CSAREGSGINTGELIF. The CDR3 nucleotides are TGCAGTGCTAGAGAGGGGTCGGGGATTAACACCGGGGAGCTGATTTTT.

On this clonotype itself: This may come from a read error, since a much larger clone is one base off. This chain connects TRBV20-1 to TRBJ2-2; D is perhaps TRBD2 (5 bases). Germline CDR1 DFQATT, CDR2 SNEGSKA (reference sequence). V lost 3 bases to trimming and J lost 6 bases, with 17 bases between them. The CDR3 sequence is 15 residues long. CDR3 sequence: CSARPPRAGAGELFF. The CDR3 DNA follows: TGCAGTGCTAGGCCTCCTCGGGCGGGCGCCGGGGAGCTGTTTTTT.